Listed here are 9 T cell receptor beta chains from one sample, sequenced in a study of blood T cell repertoires in COVID-19. The data were produced by immunoSEQ multiplex PCR, yet TCRdb's version contains in-frame clones alone and is incomplete. This repertoire shows about 160,000 clones, around nine tenths found once; its top ten account for 6.6%. Sequencing was performed on PBMCs or T cells enriched from blood (not recorded which). The receptor source for this set is a woman in her forties or fifties who had recovered from COVID-19.

This chain connects TRBV19 to TRBJ1-4, with D perhaps TRBD1 (6 bases). V lost 4 bases and J lost 7, with 19 bases in between. Germline values: CDR1 LNHDA, CDR2 SQIVND (reference sequence). This CDR3 contains 16 residues. CDR3 loop: CASSNRLTGYGEKLFF. In DNA form, the CDR3 reads TGTGCCAGTAGTAACCGATTAACAGGGTACGGTGAAAAACTGTTTTTT.

The chain carries TRBV19 and TRBJ1-6, with 9 nucleotides matching TRBD1. The CDR3 extends over 13 amino acids. From germline, CDR1 is LNHDA and CDR2 SQIVND (reference sequence). With V trimmed by 6 bases and J by 9 bases, 3 bases remained unmatched. The CDR3 reads CASSRQGVSPLHF. In nucleotides, the CDR3 is TGTGCCAGTAGCAGACAGGGGGTTTCACCCCTCCACTTT.

The chain recombines TRBV7-2 with TRBJ1-4; no clear D. Trimming left V 1 base short and J 8 bases short, with 5 bases between. Germline CDR1 is SGHTA and CDR2 is FQGNSA. CDR3 size: 12 residues. The CDR3 sequence: CASSLGTEKLFF. CDR3 in DNA: TGTGCCAGCAGCTTAGGCACAGAAAAACTGTTTTTT.

This sequence joins TRBV5-6 and TRBJ1-2, with 8 bases lining up with TRBD1. Per germline, CDR1 SGHDT and CDR2 YYEEEE. With 1 base clipped from V and 4 bases from J, the junction kept 6 bases outside the gene matches. The CDR3 sequence is 15 residues long. The CDR3 sequence: CASSLSDRDSYGYTF. CDR3 DNA: TGTGCCAGCAGCTTGTCGGACAGGGATTCCTATGGCTACACCTTC.

V is TRBV12-3 or TRBV12-4 and J is TRBJ1-1, with unresolved D. The ends were cut back, 8 bases at V and 1 base at J, with 5 bases in the middle. This CDR3 spans 11 amino acids. CDR3 nucleotide sequence: TGTGCCAGCCGGGAGAACACTGAAGCTTTCTTT. Its translation is CASRENTEAFF.

The CDR3 bases are TGTGCCAGCAGCCTATTTGAGGGGGACAGGACTGAAGCTTTCTTT. Translated, it gives CASSLFEGDRTEAFF. The chain links TRBV7-8 to TRBJ1-1; 8 bases line up with TRBD1. The germline V gene has CDR1 SGHVS and CDR2 FQNEAQ. There are 15 residues in the CDR3. With V trimmed by 5 bases and J by 5 bases, 10 bases remained unmatched.

J is TRBJ2-1 and V is TRBV5-1; the match to TRBD2 covers 13 bases. Trimming cost V 0 bases and J 7 bases; bases outside gene matches: 4. Germline V gene lookup returns CDR1 SGHRS and CDR2 YFSETQ. There are 16 residues in the CDR3. The CDR3 DNA reads TGCGCCAGCAGCTTGGGGGGACTAGCGGGGATTAATGAGCAGTTCTTC. It yields the protein CASSLGGLAGINEQFF.

The rearrangement joins TRBV19 to TRBJ2-2; D gene uncertain. The CDR3 consists of 14 residues. In germline, CDR1 is LNHDA, CDR2 SQIVND (reference sequence). V was trimmed by 8 bases and J by 2 bases, leaving 12 bases between them. The CDR3 DNA reads as TGTGCCAGTTGTGAACAGCCTAACACCGGGGAGCTGTTTTTT. Translated: CASCEQPNTGELFF.

The genes are TRBV7-2 and TRBJ1-3, with 8 bases lining up with TRBD1. The CDR3 runs to 15 residues. V was clipped by 5 bases and J by 4 bases; unmatched bases: 7. CDR1 is SGHTA and CDR2 is FQGNSA in the germline V gene. In DNA, the CDR3 is TGTGCCAGCAGCCCAGACAGGGGAACAGGAAACACCATATATTTT. This sequence encodes CASSPDRGTGNTIYF.